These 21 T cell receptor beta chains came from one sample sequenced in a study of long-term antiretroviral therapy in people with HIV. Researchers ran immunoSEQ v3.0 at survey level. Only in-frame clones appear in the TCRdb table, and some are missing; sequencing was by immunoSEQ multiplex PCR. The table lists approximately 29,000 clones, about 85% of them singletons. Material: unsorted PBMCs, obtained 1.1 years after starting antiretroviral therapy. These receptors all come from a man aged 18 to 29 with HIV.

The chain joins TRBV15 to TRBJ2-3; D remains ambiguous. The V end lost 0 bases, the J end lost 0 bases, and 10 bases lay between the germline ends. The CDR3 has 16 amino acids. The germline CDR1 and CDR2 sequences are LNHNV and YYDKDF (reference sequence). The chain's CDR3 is CATSRDDARSTDTQYF. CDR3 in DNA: TGTGCCACCAGCAGAGATGACGCCCGAAGCACAGATACGCAGTATTTT.

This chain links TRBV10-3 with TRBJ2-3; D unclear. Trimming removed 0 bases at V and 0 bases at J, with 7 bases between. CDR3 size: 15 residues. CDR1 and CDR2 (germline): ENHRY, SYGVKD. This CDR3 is CAISESVGSTDTQYF. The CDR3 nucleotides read TGTGCCATCAGTGAGTCGGTAGGGAGCACAGATACGCAGTATTTT.

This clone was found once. The CDR3: CASSRGRLDRDEQYF. The CDR3 nucleotides read TGCGCCAGCAGCCGAGGGAGGCTGGACCGCGACGAGCAGTACTTC. V and J are TRBV4-1 and TRBJ2-7, with D perhaps matching TRBD2 (6 bases). Deletions cut 4 bases from V and 5 bases from J, with 18 bases between. The CDR3 sequence is 15 residues long. Germline CDR1 reads MGHRA; CDR2 reads YSYEKL.

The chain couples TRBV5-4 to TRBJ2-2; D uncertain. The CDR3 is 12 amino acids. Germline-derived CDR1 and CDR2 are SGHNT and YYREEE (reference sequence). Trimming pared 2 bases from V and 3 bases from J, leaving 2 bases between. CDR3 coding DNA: TGTGCCAGCAGCTTTGACACCGGGGAGCTGTTTTTT. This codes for CASSFDTGELFF. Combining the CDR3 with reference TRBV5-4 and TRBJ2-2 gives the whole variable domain ETGVTQSPTHLIKTRGQQVTLRCSSQSGHNTVSWYQQALGQGPQFIFQYYREEENGRGNFPPRFSGLQFPNYSSELNVNALELDDSALYLCASSFDTGELFFGEGSRLTVL.

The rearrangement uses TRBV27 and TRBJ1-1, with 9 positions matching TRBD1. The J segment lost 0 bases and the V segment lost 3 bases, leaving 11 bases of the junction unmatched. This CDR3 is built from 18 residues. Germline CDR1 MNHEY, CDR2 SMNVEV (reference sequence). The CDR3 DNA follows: TGTGCCAGCAGTTTCGGGACAGGGCTTACCCGAATGAACACTGAAGCTTTCTTT. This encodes CASSFGTGLTRMNTEAFF.

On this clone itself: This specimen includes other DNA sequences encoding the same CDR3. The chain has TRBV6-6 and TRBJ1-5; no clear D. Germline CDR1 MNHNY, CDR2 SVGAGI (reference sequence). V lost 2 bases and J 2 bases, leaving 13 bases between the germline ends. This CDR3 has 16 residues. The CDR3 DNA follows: TGTGCCAGCAGTTACCTGGCCCAGCGCGGCAATCAGCCCCAGCATTTT. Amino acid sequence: CASSYLAQRGNQPQHF.

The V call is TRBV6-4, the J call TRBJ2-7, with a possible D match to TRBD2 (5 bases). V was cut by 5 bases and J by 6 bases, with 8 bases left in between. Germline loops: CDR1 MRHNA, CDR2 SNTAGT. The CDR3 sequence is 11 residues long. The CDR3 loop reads CASSPEGEQYF. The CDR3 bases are TGTGCCAGCAGTCCAGAGGGCGAGCAGTACTTC.

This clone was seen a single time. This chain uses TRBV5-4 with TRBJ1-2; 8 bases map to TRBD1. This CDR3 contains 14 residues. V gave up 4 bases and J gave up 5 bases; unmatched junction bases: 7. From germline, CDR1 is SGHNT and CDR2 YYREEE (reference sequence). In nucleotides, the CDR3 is TGTGCCAGCAGCCCAGGGGGCCCGCGGTATGGCTACACCTTC. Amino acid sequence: CASSPGGPRYGYTF.

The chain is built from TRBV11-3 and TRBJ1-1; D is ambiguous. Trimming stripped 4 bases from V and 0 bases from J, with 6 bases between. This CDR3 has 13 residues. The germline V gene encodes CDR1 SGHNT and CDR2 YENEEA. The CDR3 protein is CASSSGVNTEAFF. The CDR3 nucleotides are TGTGCCAGCAGCTCGGGAGTGAACACTGAAGCTTTCTTT.

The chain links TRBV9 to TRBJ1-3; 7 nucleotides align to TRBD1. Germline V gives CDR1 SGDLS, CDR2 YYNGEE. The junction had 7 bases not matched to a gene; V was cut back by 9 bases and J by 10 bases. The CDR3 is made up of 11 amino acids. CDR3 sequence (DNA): TGTGCCATCCAGGGACAGCCGACCATATATTTT. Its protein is CAIQGQPTIYF. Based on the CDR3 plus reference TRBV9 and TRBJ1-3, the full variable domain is DSGVTQTPKHLITATGQRVTLRCSPRSGDLSVYWYQQSLDQGLQFLIQYYNGEERAKGNILERFSAQQFPDLHSELNLSSLELGDSALYFCAIQGQPTIYFGEGSWLTVV.

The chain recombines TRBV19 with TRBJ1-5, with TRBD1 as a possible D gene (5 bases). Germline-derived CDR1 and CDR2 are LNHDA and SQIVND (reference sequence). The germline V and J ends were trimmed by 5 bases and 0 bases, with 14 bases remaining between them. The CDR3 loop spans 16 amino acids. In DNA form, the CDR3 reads TGTGCCAGTAGTTCCGGGGCAGAATATAGCAATCAGCCCCAGCATTTT. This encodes CASSSGAEYSNQPQHF.

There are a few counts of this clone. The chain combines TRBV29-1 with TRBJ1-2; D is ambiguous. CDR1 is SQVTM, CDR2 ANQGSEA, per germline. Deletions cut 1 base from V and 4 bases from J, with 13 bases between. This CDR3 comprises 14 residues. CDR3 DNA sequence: TGCAGCGTTGAAGTAGTGGCAGAGAGCTATGGCTACACCTTC. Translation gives CSVEVVAESYGYTF.

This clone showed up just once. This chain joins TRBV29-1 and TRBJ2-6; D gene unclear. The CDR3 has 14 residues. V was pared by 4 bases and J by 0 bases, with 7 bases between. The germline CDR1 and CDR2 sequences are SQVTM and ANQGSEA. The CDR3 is CSVVGHSGANVLTF. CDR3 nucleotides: TGCAGCGTTGTAGGTCACTCTGGGGCCAACGTCCTGACTTTC.

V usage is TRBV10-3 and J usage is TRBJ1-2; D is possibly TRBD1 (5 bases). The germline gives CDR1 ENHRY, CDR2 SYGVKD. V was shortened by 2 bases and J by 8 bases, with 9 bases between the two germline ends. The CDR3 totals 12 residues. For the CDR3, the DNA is TGTGCCATCAGTGAGATGGGGGGGGGCTACACCTTC. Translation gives CAISEMGGGYTF.

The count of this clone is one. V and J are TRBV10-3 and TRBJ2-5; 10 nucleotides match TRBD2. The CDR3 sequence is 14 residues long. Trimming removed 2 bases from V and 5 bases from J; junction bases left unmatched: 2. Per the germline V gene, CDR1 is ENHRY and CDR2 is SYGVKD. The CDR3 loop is CAISEELAGETQYF. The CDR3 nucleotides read TGTGCCATCAGTGAGGAACTAGCGGGGGAGACCCAGTACTTC.

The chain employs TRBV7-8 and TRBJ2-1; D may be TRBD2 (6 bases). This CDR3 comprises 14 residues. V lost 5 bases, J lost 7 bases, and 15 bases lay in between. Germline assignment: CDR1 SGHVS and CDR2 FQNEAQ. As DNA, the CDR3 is TGTGCCAGCAGCGGGAGGCGGGGAAAAAATGAGCAGTTCTTC. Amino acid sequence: CASSGRRGKNEQFF.

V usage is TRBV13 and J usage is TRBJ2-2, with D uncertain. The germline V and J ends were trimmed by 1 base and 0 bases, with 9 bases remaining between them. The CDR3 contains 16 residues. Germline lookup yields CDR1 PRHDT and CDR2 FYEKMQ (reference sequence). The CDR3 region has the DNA TGTGCCAGCAGCTTAGTTACAGTTGCGAACACCGGGGAGCTGTTTTTT. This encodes CASSLVTVANTGELFF.

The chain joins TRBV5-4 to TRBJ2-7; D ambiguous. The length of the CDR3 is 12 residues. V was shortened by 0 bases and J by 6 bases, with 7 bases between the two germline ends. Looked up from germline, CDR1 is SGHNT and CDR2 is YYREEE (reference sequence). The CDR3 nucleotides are TGTGCCAGCAGCTTGGGATTCGGCGAGCAGTACTTC. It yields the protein CASSLGFGEQYF.

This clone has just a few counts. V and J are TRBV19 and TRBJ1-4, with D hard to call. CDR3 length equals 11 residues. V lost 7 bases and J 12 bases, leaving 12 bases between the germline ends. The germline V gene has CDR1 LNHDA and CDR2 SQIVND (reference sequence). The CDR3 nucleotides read TGTGCCAGTACAGGAGGGCAGGAACTGTTTTTT. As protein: CASTGGQELFF.

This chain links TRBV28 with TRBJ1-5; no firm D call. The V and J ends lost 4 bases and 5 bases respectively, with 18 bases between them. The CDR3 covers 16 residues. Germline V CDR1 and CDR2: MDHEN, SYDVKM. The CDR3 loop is CASSSPEEGPYQPQHF. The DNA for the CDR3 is TGTGCCAGCAGTTCCCCTGAGGAGGGCCCATATCAGCCCCAGCATTTT.

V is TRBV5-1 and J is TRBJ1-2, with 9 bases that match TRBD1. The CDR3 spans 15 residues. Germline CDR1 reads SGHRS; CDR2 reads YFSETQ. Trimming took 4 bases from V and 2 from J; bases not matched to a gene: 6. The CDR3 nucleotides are TGCGCCAGCAGCAACCGGGACAGGGCGAACTATGGCTACACCTTC. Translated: CASSNRDRANYGYTF.